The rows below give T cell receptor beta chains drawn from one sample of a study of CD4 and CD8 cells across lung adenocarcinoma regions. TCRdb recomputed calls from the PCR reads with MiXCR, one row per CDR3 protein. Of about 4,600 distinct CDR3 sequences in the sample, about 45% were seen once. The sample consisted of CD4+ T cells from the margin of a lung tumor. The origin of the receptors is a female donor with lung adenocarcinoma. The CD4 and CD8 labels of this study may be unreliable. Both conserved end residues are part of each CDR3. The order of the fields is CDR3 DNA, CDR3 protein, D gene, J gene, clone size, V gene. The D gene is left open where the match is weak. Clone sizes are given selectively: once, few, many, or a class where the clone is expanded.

CDR3 DNA: TGTGCCAGCAGCTTAGGCTCCGCGGCTAGGCCGACCACAGATACGCAGTATTTT
CDR3 protein: CASSLGSAARPTTDTQYF
D gene: .
J gene: TRBJ2-3
clone size: .
V gene: TRBV13

CDR3 DNA: TGTGCCAGCAGCTCTGCCCACTTAGGGCGGGCAGGGAGGACCCAGTACTTC
CDR3 protein: CASSSAHLGRAGRTQYF
D gene: .
J gene: TRBJ2-5
clone size: medium-sized
V gene: TRBV6-2/TRBV6-3

CDR3 DNA: TGTGCCAGCAGTGAAGCTAGCGGGGGGTCGAATGAGCAGTTCTTC
CDR3 protein: CASSEASGGSNEQFF
D gene: TRBD2
J gene: TRBJ2-1
clone size: large
V gene: TRBV6-1

CDR3 DNA: TGCGCCAGCAGCTTGGAAGGCGCGACTAGCGGGATAGGTGAGCAGTTCTTC
CDR3 protein: CASSLEGATSGIGEQFF
D gene: TRBD2
J gene: TRBJ2-1
clone size: few
V gene: TRBV5-1

CDR3 DNA: TGTGCCAGCAGTTACGGTGGGGGGGTCGTCGGGGATACGCAGTATTTT
CDR3 protein: CASSYGGGVVGDTQYF
D gene: TRBD2
J gene: TRBJ2-3
clone size: once
V gene: TRBV6-5

CDR3 DNA: TGTGCCAGCAGCCCTCTGACAGGGGCCTACTATGGCTACACCTTC
CDR3 protein: CASSPLTGAYYGYTF
D gene: TRBD1
J gene: TRBJ1-2
clone size: few
V gene: TRBV14

CDR3 DNA: TGTGCCAGCAGCGCGGGCCTTGCCCAAGACACTCAGTACTTC
CDR3 protein: CASSAGLAQDTQYF
D gene: .
J gene: TRBJ2-4
clone size: .
V gene: TRBV6-1

CDR3 DNA: TGTGCCAGCAGCTCTCTCTGGAGTGACGCATTAAGGAATGAGCAGTTCTTC
CDR3 protein: CASSSLWSDALRNEQFF
D gene: .
J gene: TRBJ2-1
clone size: medium-sized
V gene: TRBV6-1

CDR3 DNA: TGTGCCAGCACCCTAGGGGCAGGATCCTACAATGAGCAGTTCTTC
CDR3 protein: CASTLGAGSYNEQFF
D gene: .
J gene: TRBJ2-1
clone size: .
V gene: TRBV6-1

CDR3 DNA: TGTGCCAGCAGCCTGGAACACCGGCCCACAGATACGCAGTATTTT
CDR3 protein: CASSLEHRPTDTQYF
D gene: .
J gene: TRBJ2-3
clone size: medium-sized
V gene: TRBV6-1

CDR3 DNA: TGTGCCAGCAGCCTCGGACAGGGACAGCCCTACGAGCAGTACTTC
CDR3 protein: CASSLGQGQPYEQYF
D gene: TRBD1
J gene: TRBJ2-7
clone size: large
V gene: TRBV27

CDR3 DNA: TGTGCCAGCAGTCGGGACGGGGGGGATACGCAGTATTTT
CDR3 protein: CASSRDGGDTQYF
D gene: TRBD2
J gene: TRBJ2-3
clone size: large
V gene: TRBV12-3/TRBV12-4

CDR3 DNA: TGTGCCACTACAAAACCGGGATCAAGGTCCAATGAGCAGTTCTTC
CDR3 protein: CATTKPGSRSNEQFF
D gene: .
J gene: TRBJ2-1
clone size: .
V gene: TRBV5-4

CDR3 DNA: TGTGCCAGCAGCTCGTTTCATAGTAGCGGGAGGGATTACAATGAGCAGTTCTTC
CDR3 protein: CASSSFHSSGRDYNEQFF
D gene: TRBD2
J gene: TRBJ2-1
clone size: few
V gene: TRBV11-2

CDR3 DNA: TGTGCCAGCACTAAGCGGGAGGGCTACGAGCAGTACTTC
CDR3 protein: CASTKREGYEQYF
D gene: TRBD2
J gene: TRBJ2-7
clone size: few
V gene: TRBV6-1

CDR3 DNA: TGTGCCAGCAAGGGAGTGAGCACAGAGACGCAGTTTTTT
CDR3 protein: CASKGVSTETQFF
D gene: .
J gene: TRBJ2-3
clone size: .
V gene: TRBV10-2

CDR3 DNA: TGTGCCAGCAGTGAAGTCGGATCGGCGGGCCCCTACGAGCAGTACTTC
CDR3 protein: CASSEVGSAGPYEQYF
D gene: .
J gene: TRBJ2-7
clone size: medium-sized
V gene: TRBV6-1

CDR3 DNA: TGTGCCAGCAGCTTAGAAAACTGGGGCAATGAGCAGTTCTTC
CDR3 protein: CASSLENWGNEQFF
D gene: .
J gene: TRBJ2-1
clone size: .
V gene: TRBV11-2

CDR3 DNA: TGCGCCAGCAGTGGGGTCAGGGCCTATAAGGACACCCAGTACTTC
CDR3 protein: CASSGVRAYKDTQYF
D gene: .
J gene: TRBJ2-4
clone size: .
V gene: TRBV10-1

CDR3 DNA: TGTGCCAGCAGCTTAGGTATCTGGGTGGCGCGAGGCCATGAGCAGTTCTTC
CDR3 protein: CASSLGIWVARGHEQFF
D gene: .
J gene: TRBJ2-1
clone size: .
V gene: TRBV7-2

CDR3 DNA: TGTGCGAGCCGTGGCTCGGGGGGGAGAGCCACAGACACGCAGTATTTC
CDR3 protein: CASRGSGGRATDTQYF
D gene: TRBD2
J gene: TRBJ2-3
clone size: .
V gene: TRBV27

CDR3 DNA: TGTGCGGGGCGCGGCAGCCTGGACCAAGATACCCAGTACTTT
CDR3 protein: CAGRGSLDQDTQYF
D gene: .
J gene: TRBJ2-3
clone size: .
V gene: TRBV27

CDR3 DNA: TGTGCCAGCAGTGAAGTAATAATCTCAAGCAGGGTCAAAGATGAGCAGTTCTTC
CDR3 protein: CASSEVIISSRVKDEQFF
D gene: .
J gene: TRBJ2-1
clone size: .
V gene: TRBV6-1

CDR3 DNA: TGTGCCAGCAGTGAAATCCGGGGGGAGTCCCAGTACTTC
CDR3 protein: CASSEIRGESQYF
D gene: TRBD2
J gene: TRBJ2-5
clone size: once
V gene: TRBV6-1

CDR3 DNA: TGTGCCAGTAGTGAATCGGCTTCTTCCTACAATGAGCAGTTCTTC
CDR3 protein: CASSESASSYNEQFF
D gene: .
J gene: TRBJ2-1
clone size: .
V gene: TRBV6-1

CDR3 DNA: TGTGCCAGCAGTTTAGGGGATAGCGCCAGCTCCTACAATGAGCAGTTCTTC
CDR3 protein: CASSLGDSASSYNEQFF
D gene: .
J gene: TRBJ2-1
clone size: .
V gene: TRBV12-3/TRBV12-4

CDR3 DNA: TGTGCCAGCAGTTACCGAGGAGGGACAGGGGGGCACGAGCAGTACTTC
CDR3 protein: CASSYRGGTGGHEQYF
D gene: TRBD1
J gene: TRBJ2-7
clone size: few
V gene: TRBV6-5

CDR3 DNA: TGTGCCAGCAGTTTGAAGAATGAGCAGTTCTTC
CDR3 protein: CASSLKNEQFF
D gene: .
J gene: TRBJ2-1
clone size: .
V gene: TRBV27

CDR3 DNA: TGTGCCACCAGGGCCATGGGTCGGAGCTATGAGCAGTTCTTC
CDR3 protein: CATRAMGRSYEQFF
D gene: .
J gene: TRBJ2-1
clone size: .
V gene: TRBV28

CDR3 DNA: TGTGCCAGCAGTTTCAGACTGCACACAGACATTCAGTACTTC
CDR3 protein: CASSFRLHTDIQYF
D gene: .
J gene: TRBJ2-4
clone size: .
V gene: TRBV27

CDR3 DNA: TGTGCCAGCAGCCAAGGAATCTACAATGAGCAGTTCTTC
CDR3 protein: CASSQGIYNEQFF
D gene: .
J gene: TRBJ2-1
clone size: .
V gene: TRBV27

CDR3 DNA: TGTGCCAGCAGTCAATCGGAGACAGGGGGCGGATATGAGCAGTTCTTC
CDR3 protein: CASSQSETGGGYEQFF
D gene: TRBD1
J gene: TRBJ2-1
clone size: few
V gene: TRBV23-1

CDR3 DNA: TGTGCCAGCAGTGAATATAGAGGGGAGGAGACCCAGTACTTC
CDR3 protein: CASSEYRGEETQYF
D gene: .
J gene: TRBJ2-5
clone size: once
V gene: TRBV6-1

CDR3 DNA: TGTGCCAGCAGTTACTCGATTTCAGGGGCGGACATTCAGTTCTTC
CDR3 protein: CASSYSISGADIQFF
D gene: .
J gene: TRBJ2-1
clone size: .
V gene: TRBV6-2/TRBV6-3

CDR3 DNA: TGTGCCATCAGTGGCCAAGGGGATACGCAGTATTTT
CDR3 protein: CAISGQGDTQYF
D gene: .
J gene: TRBJ2-3
clone size: medium-sized
V gene: TRBV10-3

CDR3 DNA: TGTGCCAGCAGTTTATGGGGGAGCGGGGAGCTGTTTTTT
CDR3 protein: CASSLWGSGELFF
D gene: .
J gene: TRBJ2-2
clone size: medium-sized
V gene: TRBV27

CDR3 DNA: TGTGCCAGCAGTCCCCGGACAGCGAACACTGAAGCTTTCTTT
CDR3 protein: CASSPRTANTEAFF
D gene: .
J gene: TRBJ1-1
clone size: .
V gene: TRBV27

CDR3 DNA: TGTGCCAGCAGCTTAAGGCAGGGGCCCTCCTACGAGCAGCACTTC
CDR3 protein: CASSLRQGPSYEQHF
D gene: .
J gene: TRBJ2-7
clone size: .
V gene: TRBV7-8

CDR3 DNA: TGTGCCAGCAGTCCTACAGGGGGCGGTCGGGATACGCAGTATTTT
CDR3 protein: CASSPTGGGRDTQYF
D gene: TRBD1
J gene: TRBJ2-3
clone size: few
V gene: TRBV6-4

CDR3 DNA: TGTGCCAGCAGCTTAGATAGGAGAACACTCTCTGGAAACACCATATATTTT
CDR3 protein: CASSLDRRTLSGNTIYF
D gene: .
J gene: TRBJ1-3
clone size: .
V gene: TRBV11-3

CDR3 DNA: TGCAGTGCGAGCGGGGCTTCCTACGAGCAGTACTTC
CDR3 protein: CSASGASYEQYF
D gene: TRBD2
J gene: TRBJ2-7
clone size: once
V gene: TRBV20-1

CDR3 DNA: TGTGCCAGCAGCTTATCCCTGGCAGGCCCTCAGTACTTC
CDR3 protein: CASSLSLAGPQYF
D gene: .
J gene: TRBJ2-4
clone size: medium-sized
V gene: TRBV7-2

CDR3 DNA: TGTGCCAGCAGTTTAGGGAAGACACTAGCCAAAAACACCCAGTACTTC
CDR3 protein: CASSLGKTLAKNTQYF
D gene: .
J gene: TRBJ2-5
clone size: .
V gene: TRBV6-5

CDR3 DNA: TGTGCCAGCAAACAAAAGGGGCGGAATGAGCAGTTCTTC
CDR3 protein: CASKQKGRNEQFF
D gene: .
J gene: TRBJ2-1
clone size: .
V gene: TRBV6-1

CDR3 DNA: TGTGCCAGCAGTTTATGGTTCCAGGCTACTAGCGGGAGGGCCGGCTACGAGCAGTACTTC
CDR3 protein: CASSLWFQATSGRAGYEQYF
D gene: TRBD2
J gene: TRBJ2-7
clone size: once
V gene: TRBV27

CDR3 DNA: TGTGCCAGCAGCCAGACTCGAGTCGGAGATACGCAGTATTTT
CDR3 protein: CASSQTRVGDTQYF
D gene: .
J gene: TRBJ2-3
clone size: .
V gene: TRBV11-2

CDR3 DNA: TGTGCCAGCAGCACAAGACAGGGGTCAGGTGCCAAAAACATTCAGTACTTC
CDR3 protein: CASSTRQGSGAKNIQYF
D gene: TRBD1
J gene: TRBJ2-4
clone size: medium-sized
V gene: TRBV11-2

CDR3 DNA: TGTGCCAGCAGCTTATTCACAGGGAACACTGAAGCTTTCTTT
CDR3 protein: CASSLFTGNTEAFF
D gene: .
J gene: TRBJ1-1
clone size: .
V gene: TRBV11-2